In its sample, the clone carrying this TCR beta chain was seen a few times. Next came a second PCR, run for about 7 to 12 cycles, which used a sample-barcoded 5' primer along with a J-beta primer mix. TCRdb fed the 5' RACE reads into MiXCR, producing one record per CDR3 protein. The sample yields hundreds of thousands of distinct CDR3 sequences, roughly 25% seen once. This sample is drawn from a study of blood T cells in healthy people across ages. V shed 0 bases and J 4 bases; nucleotides not matched to a gene: 5. CDR1 and CDR2 (germline): LNHNV, YYDKDF (reference sequence). The CDR3 contains 15 residues. These records were also assigned to another study, of T cells of mothers and their children.

The TCR comes from a boy between 5 and 17 years old in good health. Source material: blood. The V and J genes are TRBV15 and TRBJ2-5; 7 nucleotides line up with TRBD1. Here the CDR3 DNA reads TGTGCCACCAGCAGAGAAGTTGCAGGGGGAGAGACCCAGTACTTC. Protein: CATSREVAGGETQYF.